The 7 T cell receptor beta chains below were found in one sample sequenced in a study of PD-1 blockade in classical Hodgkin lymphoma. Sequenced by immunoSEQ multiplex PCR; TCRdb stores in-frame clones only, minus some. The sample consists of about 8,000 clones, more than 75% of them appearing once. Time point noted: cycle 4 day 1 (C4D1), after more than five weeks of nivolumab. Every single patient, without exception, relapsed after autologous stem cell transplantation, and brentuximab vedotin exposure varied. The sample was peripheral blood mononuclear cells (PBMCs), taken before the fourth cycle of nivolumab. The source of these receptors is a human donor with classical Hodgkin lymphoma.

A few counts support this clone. The CDR3 loop reads CASSFSGREDTQYF. In DNA form, the CDR3 reads TGTGCCAGCAGCTTTAGCGGGAGGGAAGATACGCAGTATTTT. The chain combines TRBV11-3 with TRBJ2-3; 11 nucleotides agree with TRBD2. CDR1 is SGHNT, CDR2 YENEEA, per germline. This CDR3 is 14 amino acids long. V was pared by 3 bases and J by 5 bases, with 1 base of the junction left unmatched.

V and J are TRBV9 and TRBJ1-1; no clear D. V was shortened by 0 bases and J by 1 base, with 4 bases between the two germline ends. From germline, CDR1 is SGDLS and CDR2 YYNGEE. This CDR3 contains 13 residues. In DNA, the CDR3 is TGTGCCAGCAGCGTAGTTCAGAACACTGAAGCTTTCTTT. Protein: CASSVVQNTEAFF. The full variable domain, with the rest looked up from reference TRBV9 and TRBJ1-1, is DSGVTQTPKHLITATGQRVTLRCSPRSGDLSVYWYQQSLDQGLQFLIQYYNGEERAKGNILERFSAQQFPDLHSELNLSSLELGDSALYFCASSVVQNTEAFFGQGTRLTVV.

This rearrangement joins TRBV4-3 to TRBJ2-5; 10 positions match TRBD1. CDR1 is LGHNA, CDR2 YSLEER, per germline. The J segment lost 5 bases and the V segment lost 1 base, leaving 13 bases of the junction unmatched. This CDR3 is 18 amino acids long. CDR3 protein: CASSQGAARQGAGETQYF. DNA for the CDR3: TGCGCCAGCAGCCAAGGGGCGGCCCGACAGGGGGCGGGGGAGACCCAGTACTTC.

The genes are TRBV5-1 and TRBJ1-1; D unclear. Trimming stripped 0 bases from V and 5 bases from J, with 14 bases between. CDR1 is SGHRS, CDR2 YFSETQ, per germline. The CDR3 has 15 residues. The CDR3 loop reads CASSLVGPEATEAFF. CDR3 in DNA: TGCGCCAGCAGCTTGGTGGGCCCTGAAGCGACTGAAGCTTTCTTT.

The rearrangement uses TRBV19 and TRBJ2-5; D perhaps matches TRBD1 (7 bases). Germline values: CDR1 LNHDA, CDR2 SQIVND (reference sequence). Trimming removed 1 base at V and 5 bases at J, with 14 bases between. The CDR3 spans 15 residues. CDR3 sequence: CASSIGGGAGETQYF. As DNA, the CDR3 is TGTGCCAGTAGTATAGGAGGGGGCGCGGGGGAGACCCAGTACTTC.

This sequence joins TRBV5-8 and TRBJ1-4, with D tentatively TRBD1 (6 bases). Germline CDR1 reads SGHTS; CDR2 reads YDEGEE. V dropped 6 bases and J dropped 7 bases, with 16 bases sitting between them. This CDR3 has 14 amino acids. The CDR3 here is CASTLRGGSEKLFF. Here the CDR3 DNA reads TGTGCCAGCACCCTTAGGGGGGGAAGTGAAAAACTGTTTTTT.

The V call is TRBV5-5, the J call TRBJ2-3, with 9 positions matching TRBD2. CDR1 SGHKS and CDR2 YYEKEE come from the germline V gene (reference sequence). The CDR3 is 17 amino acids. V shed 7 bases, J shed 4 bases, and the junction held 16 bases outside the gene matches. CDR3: CASGLEVAGGRPDTQYF. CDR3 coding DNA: TGTGCCAGCGGTCTTGAGGTCGCGGGAGGGCGCCCAGATACGCAGTATTTT.